This record concerns one TCR beta chain sequence. This sample stems from a study of blood T cell repertoires in COVID-19. Overall study: Samples taken during acute and convalescent COVID-19 were collected in the United States, Italy and Spain.

The ends lost 0 bases at V and 2 bases at J; junction bases unmatched: 10. Germline V lookup: CDR1 GTSNPN, CDR2 SVGIG (reference sequence). The CDR3 consists of 18 residues. Under the authors' procedure: Nucleated cell counts were estimated from reference gene primer amplification. Profiled with immunoSEQ multiplex PCR; TCRdb holds only in-frame clones, not every one. V and J calls and clone size are given by that table; D and trimming were obtained from the DNA. The table shows 75,000 to 90,000 clones, with approximately 86% occurring only once. V and J are TRBV30 and TRBJ2-1; 10 nucleotides match TRBD2. Source material: peripheral blood. The TCR originated in a man aged 50 or older with active or convalescent COVID-19. The DNA of the CDR3 is TGTGCCTGGAGTGTGGTTAGCGGGGGGTTTAGGACCTACAATGAGCAGTTCTTC. Translating gives CAWSVVSGGFRTYNEQFF. Full variable domain (outside the CDR3, taken from reference TRBV30 and TRBJ2-1): SQTIHQWPATLVQPVGSPLSLECTVEGTSNPNLYWYRQAAGRGLQLLFYSVGIGQISSEVPQNLSASRPQDRQFILSSKKLLLSDSGFYLCAWSVVSGGFRTYNEQFFGPGTRLTVL.